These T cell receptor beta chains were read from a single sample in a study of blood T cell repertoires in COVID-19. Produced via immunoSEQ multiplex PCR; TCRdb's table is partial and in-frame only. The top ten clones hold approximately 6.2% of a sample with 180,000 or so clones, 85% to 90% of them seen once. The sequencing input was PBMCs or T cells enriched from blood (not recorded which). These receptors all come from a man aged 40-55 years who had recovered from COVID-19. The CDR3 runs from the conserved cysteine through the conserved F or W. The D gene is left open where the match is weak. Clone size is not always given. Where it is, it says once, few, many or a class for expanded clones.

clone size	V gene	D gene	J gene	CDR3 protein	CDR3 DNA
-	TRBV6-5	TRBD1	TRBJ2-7	CASSIGTVIYEQYF	TGTGCCAGCAGTATCGGGACAGTGATTTACGAGCAGTACTTC
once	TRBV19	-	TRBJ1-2	CASSTGAANYGYTF	TGTGCCAGTAGTACAGGGGCGGCTAACTATGGCTACACCTTC
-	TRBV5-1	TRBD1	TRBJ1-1	CASSLTGANTEAFF	TGCGCCAGCAGCTTAACAGGGGCTAACACTGAAGCTTTCTTT
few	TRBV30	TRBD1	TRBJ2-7	CAWSGQGSYEQYF	TGTGCCTGGAGTGGACAGGGGTCCTACGAGCAGTACTTC
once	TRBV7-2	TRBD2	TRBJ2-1	CASSFRYSGSGRRNEQFF	TGTGCCAGCAGTTTTCGGTATTCGGGTAGCGGGAGAAGAAATGAGCAGTTCTTC
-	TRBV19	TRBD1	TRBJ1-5	CASSILRGQSGDQPQHF	TGTGCCAGTAGTATCCTCAGGGGACAGAGTGGGGATCAGCCCCAGCATTTT
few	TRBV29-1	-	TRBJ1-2	CSVEVARGYGYTF	TGCAGCGTTGAAGTCGCACGAGGCTATGGCTACACCTTC
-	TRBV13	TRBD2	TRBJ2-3	CASSSRTSGGPTDTQYF	TGTGCCAGCAGCTCCCGGACTAGCGGGGGACCCACAGATACGCAGTATTTT
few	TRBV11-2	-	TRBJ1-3	CASSLDRTGVAGNTIYF	TGTGCCAGCAGCTTAGATCGTACAGGAGTTGCTGGAAACACCATATATTTT
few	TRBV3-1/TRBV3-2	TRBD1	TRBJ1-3	CASSQGFGGTGWKSGNTIYF	TGTGCCAGCAGCCAGGGTTTTGGGGGGACAGGGTGGAAGTCTGGAAACACCATATATTTT
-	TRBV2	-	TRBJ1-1	CASRVDRTMIEAFF	TGTGCCAGCAGGGTAGACAGGACAATGATTGAAGCTTTCTTT
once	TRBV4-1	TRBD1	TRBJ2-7	CASSLGTGDEQYF	TGCGCCAGCAGCCTCGGGACAGGGGACGAGCAGTACTTC
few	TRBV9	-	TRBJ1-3	CASSGGLSSGNTIYF	TGTGCCAGCAGTGGAGGCCTTTCCTCTGGAAACACCATATATTTT
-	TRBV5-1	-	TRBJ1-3	CASSSGEIFSGNTIYF	TGCGCCAGCAGCTCAGGGGAAATCTTCTCTGGAAACACCATATATTTT
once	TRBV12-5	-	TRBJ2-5	CASGPQEETQYF	TGTGCTAGTGGTCCCCAAGAGGAGACCCAGTACTTC
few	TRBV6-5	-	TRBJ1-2	CASSSRRGATDGYTF	TGTGCCAGCAGTTCCCGGCGCGGAGCGACAGATGGCTACACCTTC
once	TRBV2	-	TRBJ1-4	CASSDRVNEKLFF	TGTGCCAGCAGTGACAGGGTGAACGAAAAACTGTTTTTT
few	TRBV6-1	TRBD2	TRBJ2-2	CASSATSGRGTGELFF	TGTGCCAGCAGTGCGACTAGCGGGAGAGGAACCGGGGAGCTGTTTTTT
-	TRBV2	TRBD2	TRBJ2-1	CASARLAGPDSYNEQFF	TGTGCCAGCGCCAGACTAGCGGGACCCGATTCCTACAATGAGCAGTTCTTC
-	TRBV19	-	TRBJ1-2	CAISGFNYGYTF	TGTGCCATTTCAGGGTTTAACTATGGCTACACCTTC
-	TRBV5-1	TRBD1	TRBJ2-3	CASSLGMTGNTDTQYF	TGCGCCAGCAGTTTGGGGATGACAGGGAACACAGATACGCAGTATTTT
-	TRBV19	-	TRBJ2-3	CASSMDRRTDTQYF	TGTGCCAGTAGTATGGACAGACGCACAGATACGCAGTATTTT
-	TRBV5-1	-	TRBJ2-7	CASSLARGSYEQYF	TGCGCCAGCAGCTTGGCCCGGGGATCCTACGAGCAGTACTTC
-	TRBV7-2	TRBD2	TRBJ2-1	CASSLGSRAGGPGNEQFF	TGTGCCAGCAGCTTAGGCTCTCGAGCGGGAGGGCCAGGGAATGAGCAGTTCTTC
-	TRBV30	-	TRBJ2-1	CAWSVSRANEQFF	TGTGCCTGGAGTGTAAGCAGGGCCAATGAGCAGTTCTTC
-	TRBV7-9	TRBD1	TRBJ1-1	CASSPQGGRLEAFF	TGTGCCAGCAGCCCCCAAGGGGGCCGGTTAGAAGCTTTCTTT
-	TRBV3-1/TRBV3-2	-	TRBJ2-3	CASSQVALGPTDTQYF	TGTGCCAGCAGCCAAGTGGCGCTGGGGCCTACAGATACGCAGTATTTT
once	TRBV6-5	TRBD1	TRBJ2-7	CASRGQAYEQYF	TGTGCCAGCAGGGGACAGGCCTACGAGCAGTACTTC
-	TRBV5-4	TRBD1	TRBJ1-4	CASSTISPQGDEKLFF	TGTGCCAGCAGCACAATATCGCCCCAGGGGGACGAAAAACTGTTTTTT
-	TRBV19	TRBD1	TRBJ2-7	CTEGQGVTEQYF	TGTACTGAGGGACAGGGAGTTACCGAGCAGTACTTC
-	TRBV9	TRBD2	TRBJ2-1	CASSPYSGLVDEQFF	TGTGCCAGCAGCCCCTACTCAGGACTAGTTGATGAGCAGTTCTTC
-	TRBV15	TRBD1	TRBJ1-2	CATSRGDRDYGYTF	TGTGCCACCAGCAGAGGGGACAGAGACTATGGCTACACCTTC
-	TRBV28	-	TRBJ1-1	CASSLLREAFF	TGTGCCAGCAGTTTATTACGGGAAGCTTTCTTT
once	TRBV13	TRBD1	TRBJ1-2	CASSLGRGQNGYTF	TGTGCCAGCAGCTTAGGCAGGGGGCAAAATGGCTACACCTTC
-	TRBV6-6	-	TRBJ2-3	CASSYLLTDTQYF	TGTGCCAGCAGTTATCTCCTCACAGATACGCAGTATTTT
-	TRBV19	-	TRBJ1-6	CASSYVFLDRFFSSPLHF	TGTGCCAGTAGTTATGTCTTCCTAGACAGATTTTTTAGCTCACCCCTCCACTTT
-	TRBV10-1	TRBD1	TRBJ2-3	CASSLGTGTGNTDTQYF	TGCGCCAGCAGTCTAGGAACCGGGACAGGGAACACAGATACGCAGTATTTT
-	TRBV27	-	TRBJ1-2	CASSPWSGNYGYTF	TGTGCCAGCAGTCCCTGGTCGGGAAACTATGGCTACACCTTC
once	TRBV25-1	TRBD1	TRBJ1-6	CASSPQGGNSPLHF	TGTGCCAGCAGCCCACAGGGGGGTAATTCACCCCTCCACTTT
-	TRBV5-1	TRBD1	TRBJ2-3	CASSLEGQGTDTQYF	TGCGCCAGCAGCTTGGAAGGACAGGGGACAGATACGCAGTATTTT
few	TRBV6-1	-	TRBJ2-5	CASSEDERRLDLRETQYF	TGTGCCAGCAGTGAAGATGAACGAAGACTAGACCTTAGAGAGACCCAGTACTTC
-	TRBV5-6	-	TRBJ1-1	CASSRSGVEAFF	TGTGCCAGCAGCCGATCAGGGGTTGAAGCTTTCTTT
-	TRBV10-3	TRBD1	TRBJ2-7	CAISETGTGSYEQYF	TGTGCCATCAGTGAGACCGGGACAGGGTCCTACGAGCAGTACTTC
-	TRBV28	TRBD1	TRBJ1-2	CASRPTRGPPNYGYTF	TGTGCCAGCAGACCGACCAGGGGGCCCCCTAACTATGGCTACACCTTC
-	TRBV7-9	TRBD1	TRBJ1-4	CASSPRDRAEKLFF	TGTGCCAGCAGCCCCCGGGACAGGGCGGAAAAACTGTTTTTT
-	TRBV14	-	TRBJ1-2	CASSQVAGGVDYGYTF	TGTGCCAGCAGCCAAGTAGCGGGGGGCGTGGACTATGGCTACACCTTC
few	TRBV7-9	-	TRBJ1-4	CASSFLSGGGLFF	TGTGCCAGCAGCTTCTTATCGGGGGGCGGCCTGTTTTTT
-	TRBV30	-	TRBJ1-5	CAWMSGIGNQPQHF	TGTGCCTGGATGTCCGGGATTGGCAATCAGCCCCAGCATTTT
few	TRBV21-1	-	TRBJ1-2	CASPQGGCLKRPYGYTF	TGTGCCAGCCCCCAAGGAGGATGCCTGAAGCGACCATATGGCTACACCTTC
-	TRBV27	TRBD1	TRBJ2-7	CASSQAGQGYYEQYF	TGTGCCAGCAGTCAAGCCGGACAGGGTTATTACGAGCAGTACTTC
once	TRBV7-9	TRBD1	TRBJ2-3	CASSFDRDRGGYTQYF	TGTGCCAGCAGTTTTGACCGGGACAGGGGTGGTTATACGCAGTATTTT
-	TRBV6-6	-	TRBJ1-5	CASSETGAQWQPQHF	TGTGCCAGCAGCGAGACAGGAGCCCAATGGCAGCCCCAGCATTTT
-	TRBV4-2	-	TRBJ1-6	CASSQDRRRNSPLHF	TGTGCCAGCAGCCAAGATAGGAGAAGAAATTCACCCCTCCACTTT
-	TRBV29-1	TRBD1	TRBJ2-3	CSAPQTGQGAGDTQYF	TGCAGCGCTCCCCAAACGGGACAGGGGGCCGGAGATACGCAGTATTTT
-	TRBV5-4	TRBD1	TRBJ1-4	CASKDRGGEKLFF	TGTGCCAGCAAAGACAGGGGAGGTGAAAAACTGTTTTTT